The clone carrying this T cell receptor (beta chain) was detected ten times or more. Its antigen is not identified. Deletions cut 7 bases from V and 13 bases from J, with 17 bases between. This CDR3 has 13 residues. CDR1 is MDHEN and CDR2 is SYDVKM in the germline V gene. Each CDR3 protein gets one entry after TCRdb re-called the 5' RACE reads with MiXCR. Of nearly 650,000 distinct CDR3 sequences listed, less than 9% were seen once; the top ten hold approximately 1.5%. This entry comes from a study of identical twins. Study conclusions and caveats: Researchers reported weaker excess twin sharing in beta out-of-frame sequences.

This sample also belongs to another study, concerning yellow fever vaccine responses in identical twins.

What was sequenced was PBMCs. V is TRBV28 and J is TRBJ1-6, with unresolved D. The receptor's source is a woman under 30 in good health. CDR3 sequence reads: CASKGPLRSPLHF. CDR3 bases: TGTGCCAGCAAGGGCCCATTACGGTCGCCCCTCCACTTT.